This note documents a single T cell receptor beta chain sequence. The antigen is not known. After removal of 5 bases from V and 1 base from J, the junction contained 4 bases not matched to a gene. Germline CDR1 reads MNHEY; CDR2 reads SMNVEV (reference sequence). The CDR3 has 15 residues. The sample comes from a study of T cell repertoires in cytomegalovirus infection. Study at large: From public TCR beta signatures came an indication of both CMV infection and matching HLA type.

The study, taken as a whole, reports: Of the TCR beta families, the public ones yielded a cumulative frequency that identified carriers of CMV plus the relevant HLA. Predominance within the ex vivo response was attributable to HLA-C-restricted CMV-specific TCR beta clonotypes.

TCRdb called the reads again in MiXCR, with one record for every CDR3 protein. The sample yields about 740,000 distinct CDR3 sequences, roughly 36% seen once. The chain couples TRBV27 to TRBJ2-3; 9 bases line up with TRBD2. The sample consisted of PBMCs. The origin of this receptor is a human donor in good health (CMV status not recorded). Some clones in this sample may be carry-over from other donors' samples. The CDR3 protein is CASSGVAGGTDTQYF. For the CDR3, the DNA is TGTGCCAGCAGTGGGGTAGCGGGGGGCACAGATACGCAGTATTTT.